This is a list of T cell receptor beta chains from one sample in a study of shared clonotypes between healthy human individuals. Measured with immunoSEQ multiplex PCR; TCRdb has only the in-frame clones, and not every one. This table holds 2 million to 2.5 million clones, roughly 95% found once. The source material was naive CD4+ T cells sorted from blood. The origin of the receptors is a man aged 18 to 30 in good health. The CDR3 runs from the conserved cysteine through the conserved F or W. A D gene is named only where the DNA matches it firmly. Size is omitted from some rows. Given values are once, few, many or a class for expanded clones.

j_call clone_size d_call v_call cdr3_aa cdr3_nt
TRBJ2-1 - - TRBV7-3 CASSLPGWSSYNEQFF TGTGCCAGCAGTTTGCCCGGGTGGAGCTCCTACAATGAGCAGTTCTTC
TRBJ2-7 - - TRBV6-1 CASGFSGGFYEQYF TGTGCCAGCGGCTTTTCCGGGGGCTTTTACGAGCAGTACTTC
TRBJ1-6 - - TRBV7-9 CASSFGWDYNSPLHF TGTGCCAGCAGCTTCGGTTGGGACTATAATTCACCCCTCCACTTT
TRBJ2-7 - - TRBV6-5 CASRSGSGEQYF TGTGCCAGCAGGTCCGGCTCGGGCGAGCAGTACTTC
TRBJ2-7 - TRBD1 TRBV5-1 CASSLPGTGAPYEQYF TGCGCCAGCAGCCTACCCGGGACAGGGGCCCCCTACGAGCAGTACTTC
TRBJ2-7 - TRBD1 TRBV4-1 CASSLEGDRGHREQYF TGCGCCAGCAGCCTTGAGGGGGACAGGGGACATCGCGAGCAGTACTTC
TRBJ2-4 - TRBD1 TRBV5-4 CASSLAGTGSQNIQYF TGTGCCAGCAGCTTAGCCGGGACAGGGTCCCAAAACATTCAGTACTTC
TRBJ1-1 - TRBD1 TRBV30 CAWSFRQGTEAFF TGTGCCTGGAGTTTTCGACAGGGCACTGAAGCTTTCTTT
TRBJ1-4 - - TRBV20-1 CSAGAEKLFF TGCAGTGCAGGGGCAGAAAAACTGTTTTTT
TRBJ2-2 - TRBD1 TRBV19 CASNLGQGGTGELFF TGTGCCAGTAACCTGGGACAGGGTGGCACCGGGGAGCTGTTTTTT
TRBJ1-2 - TRBD1 TRBV7-9 CASSAANRGPGGYTF TGTGCCAGCAGCGCCGCCAACAGGGGTCCTGGTGGCTACACCTTC
TRBJ2-5 - TRBD1 TRBV7-7 CASSTTGSETQYF TGTGCTAGCAGCACGACAGGGTCAGAGACCCAGTACTTC
TRBJ2-2 - - TRBV6-1 CASLRITPGELFF TGTGCCTCCCTCCGAATAACGCCCGGGGAGCTGTTTTTT
TRBJ2-2 once - TRBV5-4 CASSLGSDTGELFF TGTGCCAGCAGCTTGGGTTCGGACACTGGGGAGCTGTTTTTT
TRBJ2-7 - - TRBV9 CASSVQGSSYEQYF TGTGCCAGCAGCGTACAGGGGTCTTCGTACGAGCAGTACTTC
TRBJ2-2 - - TRBV18 CANSPAANTGELFF TGTGCCAACTCACCGGCCGCGAACACCGGGGAGCTGTTTTTT
TRBJ1-5 - TRBD1 TRBV10-3 CAIRSPGQANQPQHF TGTGCCATCAGAAGCCCGGGACAGGCGAATCAGCCCCAGCATTTT
TRBJ1-1 - - TRBV30 CAWSKGNTEAFF TGTGCCTGGAGTAAGGGGAACACTGAAGCTTTCTTT
TRBJ2-7 - - TRBV7-9 CASSLSSYEQYF TGTGCCAGCAGCTTGAGCAGTTACGAGCAGTACTTC
TRBJ2-5 - - TRBV4-1 CASSQDLTGGQETQYF TGCGCCAGCAGCCAAGATCTGACAGGAGGTCAAGAGACCCAGTACTTC
TRBJ2-7 - - TRBV5-1 CASSFGSGFYEQYF -
TRBJ1-2 few - TRBV2 CASSEATRVSYTF TGTGCCAGCAGTGAAGCGACCCGGGTTAGCTACACCTTC
TRBJ2-7 - TRBD1 TRBV18 CASSLDRAATNEQYF TGTGCCAGCTCACTCGACAGGGCTGCGACGAACGAGCAGTACTTC
TRBJ2-3 - TRBD1 TRBV7-2 CASSPQGQGSTDTQYF TGTGCCAGCAGCCCACAAGGACAGGGGAGCACAGATACGCAGTATTTT
TRBJ2-2 - - TRBV7-8 CASSLWTGNTGELFF TGTGCCAGCAGCTTATGGACGGGGAACACCGGGGAGCTGTTTTTT
TRBJ1-4 - - TRBV6-5 CASSEQANEKLFF TGTGCCAGCAGTGAACAGGCTAATGAAAAACTGTTTTTT
TRBJ1-1 - - TRBV30 CAWSERAGTEAFF TGTGCCTGGAGTGAAAGGGCAGGTACTGAAGCTTTCTTT
TRBJ2-1 - - TRBV7-7 CASSPRSGSYNEQFF TGTGCTAGCAGCCCCAGGTCTGGCTCCTACAATGAGCAGTTCTTC